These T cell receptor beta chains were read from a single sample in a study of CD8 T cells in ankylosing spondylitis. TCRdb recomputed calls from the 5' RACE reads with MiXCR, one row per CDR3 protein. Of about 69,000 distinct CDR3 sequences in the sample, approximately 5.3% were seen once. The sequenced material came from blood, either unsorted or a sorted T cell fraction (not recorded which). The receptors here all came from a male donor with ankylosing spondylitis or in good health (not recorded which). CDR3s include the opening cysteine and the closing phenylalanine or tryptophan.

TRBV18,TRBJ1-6,CASSGSKDSPLHF
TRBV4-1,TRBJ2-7,CASSQGGTLSDEQYF
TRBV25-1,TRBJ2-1,CASSPGQNYNEQFF
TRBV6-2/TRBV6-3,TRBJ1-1,CASSVVGSGAFF
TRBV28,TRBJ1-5,CASSLMGGIGNQPQHF
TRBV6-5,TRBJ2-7,CASSYSKGDNYEQYF
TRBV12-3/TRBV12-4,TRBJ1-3,CASSIYGTIYF
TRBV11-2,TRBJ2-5,CASSLEYREQETQYF
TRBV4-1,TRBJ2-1,CASSRMGSEQFF
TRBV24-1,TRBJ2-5,CATSDLIGETQYF
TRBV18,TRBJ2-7,CASSPPGQGSREQYF
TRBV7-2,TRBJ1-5,CASSPMGGLNQPQHF
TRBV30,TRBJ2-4,CAWSVRSGGDIQYF
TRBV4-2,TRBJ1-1,CASSQGLRDTEAFF
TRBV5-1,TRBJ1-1,CASSEAGEGTEAFF
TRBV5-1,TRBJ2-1,CASPGPVSYNEQFF
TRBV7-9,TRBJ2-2,CASGRGLADTGELFF
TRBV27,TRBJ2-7,CASRGSYEQYF
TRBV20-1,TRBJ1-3,CSARVARSGNTIYF
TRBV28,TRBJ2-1,CASTAYPSGNEQFF
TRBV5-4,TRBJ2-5,CASSRAGRSGGEETQYF
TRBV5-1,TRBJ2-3,CASSSIGTSGTDTQYF
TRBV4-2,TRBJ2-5,CASSHETYTGETQYF
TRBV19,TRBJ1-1,CASSGGNLVRNTEAFF
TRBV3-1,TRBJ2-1,CASSPLSGGAYNEQFF
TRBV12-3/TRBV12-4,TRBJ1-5,CASSPVPGNQPQHF
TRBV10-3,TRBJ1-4,CAISESKSSPATNEKLFF
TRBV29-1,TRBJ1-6,CSVIIGVNSPLHF
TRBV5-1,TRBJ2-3,CASSLEGQGANTQYF
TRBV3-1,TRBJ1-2,CASSQVNLNYGYTF
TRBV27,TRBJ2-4,CASSRRTSGVAKNIQYF
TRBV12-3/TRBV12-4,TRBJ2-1,CASSLEGDEQFF
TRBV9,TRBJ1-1,CASSPTGGVNTEAFF
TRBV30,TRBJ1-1,CAWSSGMNTEAFF
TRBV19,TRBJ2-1,CASSRGSGSYNEQFF
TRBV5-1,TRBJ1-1,CASSKGVPRGDTEAFF
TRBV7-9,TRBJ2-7,CASSLDGQGRNEQYF
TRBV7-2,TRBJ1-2,CASSPSRVELMHGYTF